This T cell receptor (beta chain) derives from a study of T cells in Graves' hyperthyroidism and ophthalmopathy. Broader study findings: Among clonotypes expanded in thyroid above 0.001, most were also found in blood.

Germline values: CDR1 DFQATT, CDR2 SNEGSKA (reference sequence). V was cut by 0 bases and J by 4 bases, with 12 bases left in between. This CDR3 is 14 amino acids long. The study included ophthalmopathy patients with Clinical Activity Score at least 3, NOSPECS grade at least 4 and duration under 3 months. Cells are PBMCs isolated from about 10 ml of fresh blood. At least ten counts were recorded for this clonotype. The antigen is undetermined. RNA transcripts gave rise to amplified TCR beta CDR3 regions. The study used the HTBI primer set for a first-round RT-PCR of the TCR CDR3. TCRdb re-called the multiplex PCR reads through MiXCR, storing one row per CDR3 protein. Of around 540,000 distinct CDR3 sequences in the sample, about 15% were seen once.

This TCR derives from a young woman with Graves' ophthalmopathy. Material for sequencing was blood. V and J are TRBV20-1 and TRBJ1-1; TRBD1 might be the D (5 bases). CDR3 sequence (DNA): TGCAGTGCTAGAGATCTTAATGGGGGCACTGAAGCTTTCTTT. It specifies CSARDLNGGTEAFF.